Sequencing of this T cell receptor beta chain was carried out in a study of blood T cell repertoires in COVID-19. For the study at large: Italy, Spain and the United States were the sources of the convalescent and acute COVID-19 samples.

In germline, CDR1 is LNHDA, CDR2 SQIVND (reference sequence). The CDR3 length is 17 residues. V was pared by 3 bases and J by 3 bases, with 13 bases of the junction left unmatched. Sequencing was performed with immunoSEQ multiplex PCR; in TCRdb, only in-frame clones are kept and a portion is missing. The sample includes some 29,000 clones, about 90% of them seen just once. The sample taken for sequencing was peripheral blood. This receptor was obtained from a man between 65 and 80 years old with active or convalescent COVID-19. The rearrangement uses TRBV19 and TRBJ1-1, with 7 bases lining up with TRBD1. The CDR3 loop is CASSMRPTGVTYTEAFF. The CDR3 DNA reads as TGTGCCAGTAGTATGCGGCCAACAGGGGTAACCTACACTGAAGCTTTCTTT.